One and the same sample provided the 19 T cell receptor beta chains below, sequenced in a study of blood T cells in healthy people across ages. Using a J-beta primer mix together with a sample-barcoded 5' primer, a second PCR was run for roughly 6 to 12 cycles. TCRdb itself ran the 5' RACE reads through MiXCR, one entry per CDR3 protein. Of 700,000 to 850,000 distinct CDR3 sequences listed, less than 70% are singletons. Material: blood. The receptor source for this set is an elderly man in good health.

DNA of the CDR3: TGTGCCATCAAGCGGCAGGACTATGGCTACACCTTC. Translating it yields CAIKRQDYGYTF. The V call is TRBV10-3, the J call TRBJ1-2; no firm D call. Trimming took off 7 bases at V and 3 bases at J, with 9 bases between the two ends. The V gene's germline CDR1 is ENHRY and CDR2 SYGVKD. This CDR3 region has 12 residues.

The chain couples TRBV20-1 to TRBJ2-5; perhaps D is TRBD1 or TRBD2 (5 bases each). Germline V gene sequence: CDR1 DFQATT, CDR2 SNEGSKA (reference sequence). The CDR3 contains 12 residues. V was cut by 4 bases and J by 5 bases, with 11 bases left in between. CDR3 nucleotides: TGCAGTGCTAATAGTGAGGGGGAGACCCAGTACTTC. It specifies CSANSEGETQYF.

This clonotype was picked up a small number of times. The chain links TRBV28 to TRBJ2-3; 8 bases line up with TRBD2. Trimming cost V 8 bases and J 1 base; bases outside gene matches: 20. Germline values: CDR1 MDHEN, CDR2 SYDVKM. The CDR3 spans 19 residues. CDR3 DNA sequence: TGTGCCAGCCTGTTTTCTGTGTTTAGCGGGGAAGATGGCACAGATACGCAGTATTTT. Amino acids: CASLFSVFSGEDGTDTQYF. Full variable domain (remainder filled in from reference TRBV28 and TRBJ2-3): DVKVTQSSRYLVKRTGEKVFLECVQDMDHENMFWYRQDPGLGLRLIYFSYDVKMKEKGDIPEGYSVSREKKERFSLILESASTNQTSMYLCASLFSVFSGEDGTDTQYFGPGTRLTVL.

The chain links TRBV7-9 to TRBJ2-7; D uncertain. Germline V gene lookup returns CDR1 SEHNR and CDR2 FQNEAQ (reference sequence). This CDR3 spans 14 amino acids. The ends were cut back, 4 bases at V and 3 bases at J, with 13 bases in the middle. CDR3 protein: CASSSRGILYEQYF. The CDR3 DNA sequence: TGTGCCAGCAGCTCCAGAGGCATTCTCTACGAGCAGTACTTC.

This clonotype was counted only a few times. The chain has TRBV11-2 and TRBJ2-1; TRBD1 aligns across 7 bases. The V gene end was trimmed by 4 bases and the J gene end by 7 bases; junction bases not matched to a gene: 22. The CDR3 has 19 amino acids. The germline V gene encodes CDR1 SGHAT and CDR2 FQNNGV. The CDR3 DNA reads as TGTGCCAGCAGCTCTAGACGTAGGGCGCTACCGACAGGGCGGAATGAGCAGTTCTTC. Encoded protein: CASSSRRRALPTGRNEQFF. Supplemented by reference TRBV11-2 and TRBJ2-1, the full variable domain reads EAGVAQSPRYKIIEKRQSVAFWCNPISGHATLYWYQQILGQGPKLLIQFQNNGVVDDSQLPKDRFSAERLKGVDSTLKIQPAKLEDSAVYLCASSSRRRALPTGRNEQFFGPGTRLTVL.

Regarding this clonotype: A junction boundary mismatches the germline segment, possibly from a read error. The chain employs TRBV10-3 and TRBJ2-7, with D unresolved. This CDR3 contains 11 residues. Germline CDR1 reads ENHRY; CDR2 reads SYGVKD. CDR3 in DNA: TGTGCCATCGGTGAGTCCCAGGTCCAGTACTTC. This translates into CAIGESQVQYF.

A few counts support this clonotype. The genes are TRBV2 and TRBJ1-2, with D unresolved. V dropped 5 bases and J dropped 7 bases, with 17 bases sitting between them. The CDR3 covers 14 residues. Germline V gene data show CDR1 as SNHLY and CDR2 as FYNNEI. The CDR3 coding sequence is TGTGCCAGCAGTCTTATTCTACAGTATACTGGCTACACCTTC. The encoded protein is CASSLILQYTGYTF.

V is TRBV7-9 and J is TRBJ1-1; unclear D gene. The germline V gene has CDR1 SEHNR and CDR2 FQNEAQ (reference sequence). Trimming removed 3 bases at V and 1 base at J, with 6 bases between. CDR3 size: 13 residues. CDR3 sequence reads: CASSFEGNTEAFF. The CDR3 bases are TGTGCCAGCAGCTTCGAAGGGAACACTGAAGCTTTCTTT.

The chain carries TRBV2 and TRBJ2-2; 7 positions agree with TRBD2. Germline CDR1 and CDR2: SNHLY and FYNNEI. This CDR3 is 15 amino acids long. V shed 6 bases, J shed 1 base, and the junction held 5 bases outside the gene matches. The CDR3, as DNA: TGTGCCAGCAGGCCCGCTAGCGGGAACACCGGGGAGCTGTTTTTT. This gives the protein CASRPASGNTGELFF.

In its sample, this clonotype was seen once. This chain uses TRBV18 with TRBJ1-2; D is ambiguous. This CDR3 is 13 amino acids long. V was trimmed by 3 bases and J by 7 bases, leaving 12 bases between them. From germline, CDR1 is KGHSH and CDR2 LQKENI. CDR3: CASSPENLGGYTF. CDR3 sequence (DNA): TGTGCCAGCTCACCCGAAAACCTGGGTGGCTACACCTTC.

The rearrangement links TRBV6-1 to TRBJ1-6; 10 bases line up with TRBD1. This CDR3 has 16 amino acids. Germline-derived CDR1 and CDR2 are MNHNS and SASEGT. The V and J ends lost 2 bases and 6 bases, in that order; junction bases with no gene match: 4. The CDR3 spells CASSELTGGGNSPLHF. DNA of the CDR3: TGTGCCAGCAGTGAATTGACAGGGGGCGGTAATTCACCCCTCCACTTT.

The genes are TRBV20-1 and TRBJ2-7; D is undetermined. The CDR3 runs 12 residues. V lost 5 bases to trimming and J lost 0 bases, with 8 bases between them. Germline values: CDR1 DFQATT, CDR2 SNEGSKA (reference sequence). CDR3 sequence reads: CSAPARSYEQYF. CDR3 DNA: TGCAGTGCTCCTGCCCGCTCCTACGAGCAGTACTTC.

This chain joins TRBV20-1 and TRBJ2-1, with 9 bases fitting TRBD2. Germline V lookup: CDR1 DFQATT, CDR2 SNEGSKA (reference sequence). The CDR3 runs to 17 residues. V trimming: 0 bases; J trimming: 3 bases; junction bases outside the gene matches: 9. Here the CDR3 reads CSARDPQSGGLYNEQFF. CDR3 coding DNA: TGCAGTGCTAGAGATCCCCAGAGCGGGGGGCTCTACAATGAGCAGTTCTTC.

This clonotype was seen a single time. The V and J genes are TRBV20-1 and TRBJ2-1, with TRBD1 matching over 7 bases. V dropped 2 bases and J dropped 1; count of bases not matched to a gene: 5. This CDR3 is 15 amino acids long. Germline CDR1 and CDR2: DFQATT and SNEGSKA (reference sequence). The CDR3 region is CSARNEQGSYNEQFF. The CDR3 DNA follows: TGCAGTGCTAGAAATGAACAGGGGTCCTACAATGAGCAGTTCTTC.

This clonotype was counted a few times. The gene calls are TRBV11-2 and TRBJ2-5, with 7 bases lining up with TRBD1. Looked up from germline, CDR1 is SGHAT and CDR2 is FQNNGV. This CDR3 is 17 amino acids long. Trimming at V came to 4 bases and at J to 3 bases, leaving 14 bases not matched to a gene. CDR3 DNA sequence: TGTGCCAGCAGCTACAAGGACAGGAGAGAGTGGAAAGAGACCCAGTACTTC. Protein sequence: CASSYKDRREWKETQYF.

The rearrangement joins TRBV7-9 to TRBJ1-2; no clear D. From germline, CDR1 is SEHNR and CDR2 FQNEAQ (reference sequence). Trimming cost V 3 bases and J 8 bases, with 13 bases left between them. This CDR3 has 13 residues. The CDR3 region is CASSFGEGVGYTF. The CDR3 bases are TGTGCCAGCAGCTTCGGGGAGGGTGTGGGCTACACCTTC.

Points on this clonotype: This may come from a read error, since a much larger clone is one base off. The chain joins TRBV9 to TRBJ2-3; D gene ambiguous. Germline CDR1 SGDLS, CDR2 YYNGEE. The CDR3 extends over 13 amino acids. Between the trimmed V and J ends, which lost 3 bases and 6 bases, there was a span of 11 bases. The CDR3 is CASSGEPMDTQYF. Here the CDR3 DNA reads TGTGCCAGCAGCGGAGAACCAATGGATACGCAGTATTTT.

The rearrangement uses TRBV7-9 and TRBJ2-7; the D gene could be TRBD1 or TRBD2 (5 bases each). V gave up 5 bases and J gave up 2 bases, with 13 bases separating them. This CDR3 has 14 residues. Per the germline V gene, CDR1 is SEHNR and CDR2 is FQNEAQ (reference sequence). The CDR3 protein is CASSPRDGAYEQYF. DNA for the CDR3: TGTGCCAGCAGCCCCCGGGACGGCGCCTACGAGCAGTACTTC. Combining the CDR3 with reference TRBV7-9 and TRBJ2-7 gives the whole variable domain DTGVSQNPRHKITKRGQNVTFRCDPISEHNRLYWYRQTLGQGPEFLTYFQNEAQLEKSRLLSDRFSAERPKGSFSTLEIQRTEQGDSAMYLCASSPRDGAYEQYFGPGTRLTVT.

This chain connects TRBV11-2 to TRBJ2-5; D gene uncertain. Germline CDR1 and CDR2: SGHAT and FQNNGV. This CDR3 contains 13 residues. Deletions cut 5 bases from V and 0 bases from J, with 7 bases between. Written as DNA, the CDR3 is TGTGCCAGCAGCCCGACGGACCAAGAGACCCAGTACTTC. It codes for CASSPTDQETQYF.